The following is a T cell receptor beta chain sequence with its context. The antigen is not known. The data stem from a study of response to subunit inactivated influenza vaccine. The study's findings and limits: The authors suggested that every seasonal influenza vaccination recruits few new T cells.

TCRdb reanalysed the RT-PCR reads using MiXCR and keeps one entry per CDR3 protein. In the table there are under 850,000 distinct CDR3 sequences, around 18% of which are singletons. The receptor was derived from a man between 50 and 59 years old who received an inactivated influenza vaccine. The specimen comprised PBMCs from blood, sampled less than 6 days after vaccination.

CDR3 protein: CASSAGTYYEQYF. In nucleotides, the CDR3 is TGTGCCAGCAGTGCCGGGACATACTACGAGCAGTACTTC. V gene TRBV12-3 or TRBV12-4 combines with J gene TRBJ2-7, with D tentatively TRBD1 (6 bases). V was shortened by 5 bases and J by 3 bases, with 11 bases between the two germline ends. The CDR3 runs 13 residues.